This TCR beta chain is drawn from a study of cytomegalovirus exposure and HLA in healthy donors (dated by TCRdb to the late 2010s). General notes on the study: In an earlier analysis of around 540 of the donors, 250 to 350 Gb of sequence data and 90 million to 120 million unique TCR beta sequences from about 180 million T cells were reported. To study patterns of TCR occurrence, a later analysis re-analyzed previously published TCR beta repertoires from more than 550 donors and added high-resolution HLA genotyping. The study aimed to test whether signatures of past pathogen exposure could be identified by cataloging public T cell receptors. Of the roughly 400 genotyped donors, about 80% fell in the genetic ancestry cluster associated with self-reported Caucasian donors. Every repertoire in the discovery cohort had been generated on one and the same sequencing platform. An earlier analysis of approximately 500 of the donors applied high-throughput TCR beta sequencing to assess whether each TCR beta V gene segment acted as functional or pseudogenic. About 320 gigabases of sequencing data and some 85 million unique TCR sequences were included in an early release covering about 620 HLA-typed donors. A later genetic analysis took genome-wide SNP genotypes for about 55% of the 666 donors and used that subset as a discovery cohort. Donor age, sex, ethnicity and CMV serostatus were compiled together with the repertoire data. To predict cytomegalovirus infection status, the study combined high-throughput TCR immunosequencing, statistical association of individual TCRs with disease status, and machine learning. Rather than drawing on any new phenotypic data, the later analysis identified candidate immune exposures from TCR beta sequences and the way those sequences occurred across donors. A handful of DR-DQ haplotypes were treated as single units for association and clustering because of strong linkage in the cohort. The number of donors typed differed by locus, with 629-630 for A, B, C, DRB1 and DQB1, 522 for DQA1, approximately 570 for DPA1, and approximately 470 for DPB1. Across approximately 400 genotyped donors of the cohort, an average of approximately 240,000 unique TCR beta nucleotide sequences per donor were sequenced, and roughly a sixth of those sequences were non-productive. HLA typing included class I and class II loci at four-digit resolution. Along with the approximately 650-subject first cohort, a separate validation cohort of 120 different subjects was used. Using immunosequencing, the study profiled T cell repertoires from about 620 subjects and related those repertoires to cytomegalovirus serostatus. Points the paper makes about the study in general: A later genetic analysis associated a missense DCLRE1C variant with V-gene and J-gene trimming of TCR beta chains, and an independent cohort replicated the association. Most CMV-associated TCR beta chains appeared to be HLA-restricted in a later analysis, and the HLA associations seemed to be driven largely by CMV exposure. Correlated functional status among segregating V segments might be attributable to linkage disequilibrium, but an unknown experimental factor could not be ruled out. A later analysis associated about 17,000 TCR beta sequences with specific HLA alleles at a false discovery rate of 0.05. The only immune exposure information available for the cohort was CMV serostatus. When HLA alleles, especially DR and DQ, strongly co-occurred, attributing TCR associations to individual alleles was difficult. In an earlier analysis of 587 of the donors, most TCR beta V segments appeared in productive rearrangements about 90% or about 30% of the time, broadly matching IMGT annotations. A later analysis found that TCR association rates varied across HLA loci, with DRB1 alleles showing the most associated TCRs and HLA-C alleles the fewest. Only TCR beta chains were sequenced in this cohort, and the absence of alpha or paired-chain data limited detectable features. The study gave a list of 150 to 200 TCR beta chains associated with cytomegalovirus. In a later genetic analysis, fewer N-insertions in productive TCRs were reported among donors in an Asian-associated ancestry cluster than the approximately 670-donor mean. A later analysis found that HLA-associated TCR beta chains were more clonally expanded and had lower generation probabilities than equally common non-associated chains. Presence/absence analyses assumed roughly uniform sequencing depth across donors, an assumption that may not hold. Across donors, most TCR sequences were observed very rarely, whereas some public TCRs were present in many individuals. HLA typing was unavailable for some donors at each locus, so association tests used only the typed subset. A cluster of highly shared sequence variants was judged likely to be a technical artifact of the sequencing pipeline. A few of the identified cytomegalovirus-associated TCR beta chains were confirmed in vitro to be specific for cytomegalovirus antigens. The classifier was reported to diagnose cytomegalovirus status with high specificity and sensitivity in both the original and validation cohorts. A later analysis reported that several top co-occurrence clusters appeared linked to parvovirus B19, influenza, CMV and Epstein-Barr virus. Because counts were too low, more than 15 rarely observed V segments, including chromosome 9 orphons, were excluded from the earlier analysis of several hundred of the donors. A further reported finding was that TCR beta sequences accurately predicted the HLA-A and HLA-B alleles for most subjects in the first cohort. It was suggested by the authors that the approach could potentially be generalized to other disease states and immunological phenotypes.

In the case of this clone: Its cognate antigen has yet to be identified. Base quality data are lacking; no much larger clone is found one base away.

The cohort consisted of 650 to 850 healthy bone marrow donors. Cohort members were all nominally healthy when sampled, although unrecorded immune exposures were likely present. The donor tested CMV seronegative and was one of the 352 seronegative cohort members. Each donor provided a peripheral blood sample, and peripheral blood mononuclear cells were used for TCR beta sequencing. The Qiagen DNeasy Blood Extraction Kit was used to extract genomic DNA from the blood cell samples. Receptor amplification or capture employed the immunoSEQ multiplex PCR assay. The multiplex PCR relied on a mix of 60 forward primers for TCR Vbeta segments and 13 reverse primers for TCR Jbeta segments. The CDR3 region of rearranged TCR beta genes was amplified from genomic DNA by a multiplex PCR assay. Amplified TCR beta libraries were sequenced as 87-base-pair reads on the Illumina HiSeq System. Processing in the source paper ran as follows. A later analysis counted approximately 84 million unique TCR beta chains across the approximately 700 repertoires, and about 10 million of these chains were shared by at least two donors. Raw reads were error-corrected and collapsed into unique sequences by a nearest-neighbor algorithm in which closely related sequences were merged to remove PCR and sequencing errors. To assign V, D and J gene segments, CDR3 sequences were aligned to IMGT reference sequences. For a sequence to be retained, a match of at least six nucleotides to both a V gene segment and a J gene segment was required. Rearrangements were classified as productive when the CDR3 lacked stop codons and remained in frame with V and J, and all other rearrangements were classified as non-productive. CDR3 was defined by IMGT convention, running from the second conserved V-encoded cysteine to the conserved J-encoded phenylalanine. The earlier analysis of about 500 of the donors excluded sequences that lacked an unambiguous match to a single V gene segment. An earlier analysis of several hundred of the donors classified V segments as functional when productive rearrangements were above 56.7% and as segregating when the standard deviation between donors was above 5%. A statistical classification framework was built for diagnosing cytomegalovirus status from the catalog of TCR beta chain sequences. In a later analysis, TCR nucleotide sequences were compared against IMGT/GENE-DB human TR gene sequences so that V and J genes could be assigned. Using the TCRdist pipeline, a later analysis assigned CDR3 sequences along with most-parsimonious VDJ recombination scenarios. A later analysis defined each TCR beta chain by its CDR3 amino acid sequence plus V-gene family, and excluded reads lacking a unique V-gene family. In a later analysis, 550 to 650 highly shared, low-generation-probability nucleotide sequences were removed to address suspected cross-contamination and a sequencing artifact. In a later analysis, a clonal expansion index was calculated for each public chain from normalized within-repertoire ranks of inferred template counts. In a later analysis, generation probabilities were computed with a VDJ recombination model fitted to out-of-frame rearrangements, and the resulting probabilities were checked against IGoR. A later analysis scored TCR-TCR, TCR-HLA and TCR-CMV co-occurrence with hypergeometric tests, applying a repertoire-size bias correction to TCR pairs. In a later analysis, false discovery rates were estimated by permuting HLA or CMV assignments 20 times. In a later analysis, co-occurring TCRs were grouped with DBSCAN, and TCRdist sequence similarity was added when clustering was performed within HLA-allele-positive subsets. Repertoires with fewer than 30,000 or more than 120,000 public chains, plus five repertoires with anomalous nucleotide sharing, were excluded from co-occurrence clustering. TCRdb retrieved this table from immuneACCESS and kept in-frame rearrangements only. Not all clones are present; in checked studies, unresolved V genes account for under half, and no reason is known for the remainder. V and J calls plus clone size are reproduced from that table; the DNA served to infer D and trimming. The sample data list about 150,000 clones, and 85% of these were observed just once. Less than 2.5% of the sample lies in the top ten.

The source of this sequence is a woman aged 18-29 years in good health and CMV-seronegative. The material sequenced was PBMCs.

The bases are TGTGCCAGCAGCTTAGTTCGGGAGTCTGGCGGATACAATCAGCCCCAGCATTTT. Its translation reads: CASSLVRESGGYNQPQHF. The receptor chain draws on TRBV7-9 and TRBJ1-5, with no reliable assignment of the D segment. From cysteine to phenylalanine, the CDR3 is 18 amino acids long. Kept here is only the CDR3 DNA, which spans 54 bases and is read in frame from base 1. The junction carries 19 bases between V and J, which are trimmed by 1 base and 3 bases respectively. According to the germline V gene (reference sequence), CDR1 reads SEHNR and CDR2 reads FQNEAQ.